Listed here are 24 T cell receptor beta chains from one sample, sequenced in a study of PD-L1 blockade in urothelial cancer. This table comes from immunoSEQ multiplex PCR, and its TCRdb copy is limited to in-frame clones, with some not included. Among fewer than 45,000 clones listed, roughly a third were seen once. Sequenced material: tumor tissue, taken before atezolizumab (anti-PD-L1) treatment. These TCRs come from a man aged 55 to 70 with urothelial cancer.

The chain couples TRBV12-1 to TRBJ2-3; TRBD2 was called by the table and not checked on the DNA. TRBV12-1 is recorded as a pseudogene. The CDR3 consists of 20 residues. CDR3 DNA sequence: TGTGCCAGCAGCCCGCTATTACCGGGACTAGCGGGAGGACATCCTTCGACGCAGTATTTT. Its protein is CASSPLLPGLAGGHPSTQYF.

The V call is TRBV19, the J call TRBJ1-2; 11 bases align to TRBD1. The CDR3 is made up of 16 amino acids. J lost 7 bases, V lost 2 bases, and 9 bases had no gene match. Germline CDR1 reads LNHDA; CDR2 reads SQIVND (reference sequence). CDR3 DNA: TGTGCCAGTAGTATAACCTCAGGACAGGGGGCGCTTGGCTACACCTTC. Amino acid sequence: CASSITSGQGALGYTF.

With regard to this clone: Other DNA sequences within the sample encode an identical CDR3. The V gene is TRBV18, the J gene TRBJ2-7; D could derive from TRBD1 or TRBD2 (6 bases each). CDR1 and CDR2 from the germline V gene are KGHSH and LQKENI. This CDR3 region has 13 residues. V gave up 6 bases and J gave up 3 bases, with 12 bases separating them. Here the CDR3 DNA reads TGTGCCAGCTCCCCGGGGGCAGGCTACGAGCAGTACTTC. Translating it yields CASSPGAGYEQYF.

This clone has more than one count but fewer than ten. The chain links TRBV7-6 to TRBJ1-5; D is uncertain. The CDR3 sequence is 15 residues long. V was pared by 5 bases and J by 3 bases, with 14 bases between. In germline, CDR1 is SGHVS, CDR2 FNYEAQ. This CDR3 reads CASSPGRTNNQPQHF. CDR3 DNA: TGTGCCAGCAGCCCGGGCAGGACCAACAATCAGCCCCAGCATTTT.

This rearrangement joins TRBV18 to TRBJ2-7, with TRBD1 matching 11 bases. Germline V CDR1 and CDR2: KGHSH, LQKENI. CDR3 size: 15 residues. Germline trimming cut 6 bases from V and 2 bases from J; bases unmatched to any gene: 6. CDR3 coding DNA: TGTGCCAGCTCCCTGGGACAGGGGGGGGCCTACGAGCAGTACTTC. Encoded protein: CASSLGQGGAYEQYF.

CDR3 region: CASSTTEDLASPLHF. The DNA for the CDR3 is TGTGCCAGCTCCACGACGGAAGATTTGGCTTCACCCCTCCACTTT. The chain combines TRBV18 with TRBJ1-6; D uncertain. The germline V gene encodes CDR1 KGHSH and CDR2 LQKENI. V shed 6 bases and J shed 9 bases, with 18 bases lying between them. The length of the CDR3 is 15 residues.

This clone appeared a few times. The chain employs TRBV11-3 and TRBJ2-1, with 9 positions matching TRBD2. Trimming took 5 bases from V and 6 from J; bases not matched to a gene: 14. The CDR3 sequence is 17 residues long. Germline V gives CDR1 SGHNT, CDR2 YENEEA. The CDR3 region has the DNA TGTGCCAGCAGCACCGACATTAGCGGGAGAGGGAGCAATGAGCAGTTCTTC. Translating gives CASSTDISGRGSNEQFF.

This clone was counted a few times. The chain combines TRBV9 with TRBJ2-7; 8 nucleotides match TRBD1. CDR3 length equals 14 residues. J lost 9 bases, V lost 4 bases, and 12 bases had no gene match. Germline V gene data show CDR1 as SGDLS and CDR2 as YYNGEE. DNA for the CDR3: TGTGCCAGCAGCCCCCCCGGGACAGGTACAGCGCAGTACTTC. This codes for CASSPPGTGTAQYF. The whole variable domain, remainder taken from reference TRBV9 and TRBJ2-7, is DSGVTQTPKHLITATGQRVTLRCSPRSGDLSVYWYQQSLDQGLQFLIQYYNGEERAKGNILERFSAQQFPDLHSELNLSSLELGDSALYFCASSPPGTGTAQYFGPGTRLTVT.

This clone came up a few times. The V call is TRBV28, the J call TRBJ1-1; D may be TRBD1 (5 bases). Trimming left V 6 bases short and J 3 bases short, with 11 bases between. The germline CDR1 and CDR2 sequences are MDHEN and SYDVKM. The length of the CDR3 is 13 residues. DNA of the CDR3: TGTGCCAGCAGGCCTGACAGACACACTGAAGCTTTCTTT. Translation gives CASRPDRHTEAFF.

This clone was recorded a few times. The CDR3 reads CASSPFDRTNTEAFF. The CDR3 DNA reads as TGTGCCAGCTCACCATTCGACAGGACGAACACTGAAGCTTTCTTT. This sequence joins TRBV18 and TRBJ1-1; TRBD1 is a possible D gene (6 bases). CDR1 and CDR2 (germline): KGHSH, LQKENI. Trimming pared 2 bases from V and 1 base from J, leaving 11 bases between. The CDR3 consists of 15 residues.

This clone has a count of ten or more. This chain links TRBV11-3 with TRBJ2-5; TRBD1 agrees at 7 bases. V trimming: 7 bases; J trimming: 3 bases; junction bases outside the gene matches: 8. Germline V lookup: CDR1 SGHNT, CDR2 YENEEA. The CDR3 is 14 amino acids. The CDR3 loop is CASNPTGKEETQYF. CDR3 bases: TGTGCCAGCAACCCGACAGGGAAGGAAGAGACCCAGTACTTC.

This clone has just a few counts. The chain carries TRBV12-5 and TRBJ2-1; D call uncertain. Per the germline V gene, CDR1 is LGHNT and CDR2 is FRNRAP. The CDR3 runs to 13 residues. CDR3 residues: CASKAITRNEQFF. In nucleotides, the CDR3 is TGTGCCAGTAAAGCCATTACGCGCAATGAGCAGTTCTTC. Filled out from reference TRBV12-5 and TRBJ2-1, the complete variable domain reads DARVTQTPRHKVTEMGQEVTMRCQPILGHNTVFWYRQTMMQGLELLAYFRNRAPLDDSGMPKDRFSAEMPDATLATLKIQPSEPRDSAVYFCASKAITRNEQFFGPGTRLTVL.

For the CDR3, the DNA is TGCGCCAGCAGCTTGGACAGGGCACATAATTCACCCCTCCACTTT. Translation: CASSLDRAHNSPLHF. This rearrangement joins TRBV5-1 to TRBJ1-6; tentatively, D is TRBD1 (6 bases). Trimming pared 0 bases from V and 5 bases from J, leaving 9 bases between. Germline V CDR1 and CDR2: SGHRS, YFSETQ. The CDR3 has 15 amino acids.

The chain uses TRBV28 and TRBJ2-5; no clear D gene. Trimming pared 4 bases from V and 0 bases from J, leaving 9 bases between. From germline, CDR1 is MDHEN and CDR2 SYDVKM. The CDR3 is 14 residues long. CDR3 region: CASSWLGNQETQYF. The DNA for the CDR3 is TGTGCCAGCAGTTGGTTGGGTAACCAAGAGACCCAGTACTTC.

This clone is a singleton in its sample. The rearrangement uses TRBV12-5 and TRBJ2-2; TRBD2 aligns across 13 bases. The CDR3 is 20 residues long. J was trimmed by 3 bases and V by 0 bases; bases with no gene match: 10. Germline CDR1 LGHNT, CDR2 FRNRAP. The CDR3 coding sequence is TGTGCTAGTGGTTTGGTATTCCTAACTAGCGGGAGGGCGGACACCGGGGAGCTGTTTTTT. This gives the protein CASGLVFLTSGRADTGELFF.

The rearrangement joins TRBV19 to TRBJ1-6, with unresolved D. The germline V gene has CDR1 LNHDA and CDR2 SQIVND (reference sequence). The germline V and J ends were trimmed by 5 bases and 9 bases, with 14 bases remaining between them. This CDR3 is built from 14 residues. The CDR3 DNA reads TGTGCCAGTAGTCCGGGAGTGAGAGGTTCACCCCTCCACTTT. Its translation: CASSPGVRGSPLHF. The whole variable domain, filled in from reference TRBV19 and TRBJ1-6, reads DGGITQSPKYLFRKEGQNVTLSCEQNLNHDAMYWYRQDPGQGLRLIYYSQIVNDFQKGDIAEGYSVSREKKESFPLTVTSAQKNPTAFYLCASSPGVRGSPLHFGNGTRLTVT.

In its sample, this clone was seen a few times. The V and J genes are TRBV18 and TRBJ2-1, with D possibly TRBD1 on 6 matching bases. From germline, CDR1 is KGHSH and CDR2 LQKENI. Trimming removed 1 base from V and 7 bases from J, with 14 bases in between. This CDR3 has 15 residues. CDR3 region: CASSPRPGATNEQFF. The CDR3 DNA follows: TGTGCCAGCTCACCACGGCCAGGGGCCACTAATGAGCAGTTCTTC.

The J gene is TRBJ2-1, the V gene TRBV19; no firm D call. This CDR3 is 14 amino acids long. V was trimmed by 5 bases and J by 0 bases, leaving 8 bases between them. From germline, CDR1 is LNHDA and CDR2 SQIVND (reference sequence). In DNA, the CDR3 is TGTGCCAGTAGTTACGGGCCCTCCTACAATGAGCAGTTCTTC. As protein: CASSYGPSYNEQFF.

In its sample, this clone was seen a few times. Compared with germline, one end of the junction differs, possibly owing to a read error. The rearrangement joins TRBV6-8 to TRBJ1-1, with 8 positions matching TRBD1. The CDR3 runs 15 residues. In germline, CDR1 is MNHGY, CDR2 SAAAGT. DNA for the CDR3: TGTGCCAGCAGATCCGAGACAGGGGTAAACATTGAAGCTTTCTTT. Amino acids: CASRSETGVNIEAFF.

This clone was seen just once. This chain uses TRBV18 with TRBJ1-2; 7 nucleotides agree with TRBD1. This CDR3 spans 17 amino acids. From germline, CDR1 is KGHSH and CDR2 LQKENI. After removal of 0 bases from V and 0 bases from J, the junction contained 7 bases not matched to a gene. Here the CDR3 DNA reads TGTGCCAGCTCACCACCGCTCGGACAGGCCACTAACTATGGCTACACCTTC. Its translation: CASSPPLGQATNYGYTF.

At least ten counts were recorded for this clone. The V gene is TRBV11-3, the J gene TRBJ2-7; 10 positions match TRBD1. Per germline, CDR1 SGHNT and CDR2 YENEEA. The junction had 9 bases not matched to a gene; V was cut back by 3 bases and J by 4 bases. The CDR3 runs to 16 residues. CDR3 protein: CASSLAPTGGSYEQYF. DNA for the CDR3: TGTGCCAGCAGCTTGGCGCCGACAGGGGGCTCGTACGAGCAGTACTTC.

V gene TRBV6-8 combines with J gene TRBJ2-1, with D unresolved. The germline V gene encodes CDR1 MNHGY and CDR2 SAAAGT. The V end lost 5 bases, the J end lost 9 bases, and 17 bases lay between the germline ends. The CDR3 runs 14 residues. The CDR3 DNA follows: TGTGCCAGCAGTGTGCAGGACCGATACGGTGAGCAGTTCTTC. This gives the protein CASSVQDRYGEQFF.

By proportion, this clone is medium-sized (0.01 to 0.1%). CDR3 in amino acids: CAWSVLGGDYGYTF. DNA of the CDR3: TGTGCCTGGAGTGTTTTAGGGGGAGACTATGGCTACACCTTC. This rearrangement joins TRBV30 to TRBJ1-2, with TRBD1 as a possible D gene (6 bases). Trimming stripped 0 bases from V and 3 bases from J, with 11 bases between. The CDR3 contains 14 residues. Germline values: CDR1 GTSNPN, CDR2 SVGIG (reference sequence).

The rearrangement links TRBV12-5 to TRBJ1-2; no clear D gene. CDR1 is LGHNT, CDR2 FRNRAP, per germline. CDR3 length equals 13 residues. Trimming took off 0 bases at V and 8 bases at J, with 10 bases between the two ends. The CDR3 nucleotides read TGTGCTAGTGGTTTGGTGGGGTATCGGGGCTACACCTTC. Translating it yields CASGLVGYRGYTF.